The T cell receptor (beta chain) under discussion was sequenced for a study of blood T cell repertoires in COVID-19. Generated by immunoSEQ multiplex PCR, the TCRdb table keeps only in-frame clones and is missing some. In the table there are about 250,000 clones, 80% to 95% of which are singletons. This CDR3 region has 16 residues. J gave up 2 bases and V 4 bases, and 6 bases lay outside the gene matches. Per the germline V gene, CDR1 is SGHNT and CDR2 is YYREEE (reference sequence). This sequence originates from a man aged 25 to 40 with COVID-19, enrolled during active disease. The chain combines TRBV5-4 with TRBJ2-2; 9 bases map to TRBD1. The specimen was peripheral blood. CDR3 region: CASSPGTGINTGELFF. The CDR3 DNA reads TGTGCCAGCAGCCCCGGGACAGGGATAAACACCGGGGAGCTGTTTTTT.